One T cell receptor (beta chain) is described in this entry. The sample holds one count of this clonotype. Its binding antigen is unknown. No base quality information exists; no much larger clone differs at one position. To demonstrate the VDJtools post-analysis software, TCR beta repertoires were profiled from the peripheral blood of roughly 12 young patients with multiple sclerosis. The multiple sclerosis patients were children and adolescents between roughly 6 and 16 years of age. The source of the sample is a study of post-analysis software for immune sequencing data (dated by TCRdb to between 2014 and 2017). Background for the entire study: Recorded disease courses included relapsing-remitting, secondary progressive and progressive-relapsing multiple sclerosis, with some patients lacking subtype annotation. Patient repertoires were compared against ten to eleven previously published healthy control repertoires from donors aged 6 to 25 years. A subset of samples was prepared in parallel using single-end sample barcoding, then pooled and co-amplified after Illumina adapter ligation. Results and caveats for the whole study, not just this receptor: Direct clustering with F measure showed strong co-clustering of samples prepared in the same batch, prompting a batch-effect correction. Compared with controls, multiple sclerosis patients had significantly lower normalized Chao1 diversity, a finding suggesting substantial peripheral T-cell clonal expansion. The multiple sclerosis patient group was slightly younger than the control group. Significantly higher frequencies in patients than in controls were found for roughly 5 TRBV segments, including TRBV5-6, TRBV5-1 and TRBV20-1.

Receptor amplification or capture employed PCR. The sample was run on an Illumina HiSeq 2500. To reduce PCR and sequencing biases, unique molecular identifiers were incorporated into the TCR beta cDNA libraries. Some 500,000 cDNA molecules were obtained for every 1 to 10 million input T cells, so each molecule roughly corresponded to one T cell. Patient libraries were prepared and sequenced with the same protocol used for the earlier healthy control dataset. Samples belonging to the same batch were prepared together, multiplexed and sequenced on a shared HiSeq lane. In the paper's pipeline: Raw barcoded reads were processed with MIGEC, discarding single-read molecular identifier groups before consensus assembly and CDR3 extraction. VDJtools was used for post-analysis of the clonotype tables, and diversity was normalized by down-sampling every dataset to the size of the smallest sample. Repertoire overlap clustering matched CDR3 amino acid but not nucleotide sequences to correct batch-related cross-sample contamination. TCRdb trimmed public reads at Q25 via fastp, called clones via MiXCR and kept in-frame beta chains. CDR3 protein sequences are deduplicated, and each keeps its most common genes and DNA. Here the V and J calls rest on TCRdb's processing, not on the authors' analysis. A total of under 650,000 distinct CDR3 sequences appear in this sample, 44% of them only once. Of the sample, approximately 1.7% is held by the ten largest clones.

At the junction V is shortened by 3 bases and J by 2 bases; bases outside the gene matches: 4. Its CDR3 holds 13 amino acids, cysteine through phenylalanine. Only the CDR3 DNA stays, 39 bases, in frame from base 1. From a lookup of the germline V gene (reference sequence), CDR1 and CDR2 are DFQATT and SNEGSKA. The TCR comes from a girl aged 10 to 17 with multiple sclerosis. This receptor chain uses TRBV20-1 and TRBJ2-7; a stretch of 7 junction bases matches TRBD2. Sequenced sample: blood. The CDR3 protein is CSASSSGAYEQYF. Here is the DNA: TGCAGTGCTAGTTCTAGCGGAGCCTACGAGCAGTACTTC.